These 5 T cell receptor beta chains share one sample of origin, sequenced in a study of T cell repertoires in cytomegalovirus infection. Each CDR3 protein is one row after TCRdb ran MiXCR on the reads. The data contain a few hundred thousand distinct CDR3 sequences, approximately 13% of them singletons. Source material: PBMCs. These receptors originate from a human donor in good health (CMV status not recorded). Some clones in this sample may be carry-over from other donors' samples.

The sample holds many counts of this clonotype. The rearrangement joins TRBV7-2 to TRBJ1-4; D call uncertain. The V gene's germline CDR1 is SGHTA and CDR2 FQGNSA. The CDR3 has 16 residues. V was clipped by 0 bases and J by 0 bases, with 8 bases between them. CDR3 sequence: CASSLAGGPTNEKLFF. The DNA of the CDR3 is TGTGCCAGCAGCTTAGCGGGAGGGCCAACTAATGAAAAACTGTTTTTT.

This clonotype was detected many times. This chain connects TRBV19 to TRBJ1-2; 7 nucleotides align to TRBD1. The trim removed 4 bases at V and 8 bases at J, leaving 10 bases unmatched. Germline lookup yields CDR1 LNHDA and CDR2 SQIVND (reference sequence). The CDR3 is made up of 14 amino acids. As DNA, the CDR3 is TGTGCCAGTAGTACCGACAGGGCGGGAGGCGGCTACACCTTC. Protein: CASSTDRAGGGYTF. Combining the CDR3 with reference TRBV19 and TRBJ1-2 gives the whole variable domain DGGITQSPKYLFRKEGQNVTLSCEQNLNHDAMYWYRQDPGQGLRLIYYSQIVNDFQKGDIAEGYSVSREKKESFPLTVTSAQKNPTAFYLCASSTDRAGGGYTFGSGTRLTVV.

The gene calls are TRBV18 and TRBJ2-3; 10 bases match TRBD1. CDR3 length equals 17 residues. Germline V gene sequence: CDR1 KGHSH, CDR2 LQKENI. V gave up 3 bases and J gave up 1 base; unmatched junction bases: 7. This CDR3 reads CASSPRPGTGGTDTQYF. The CDR3 DNA follows: TGTGCCAGCTCACCCAGGCCGGGGACAGGGGGCACAGATACGCAGTATTTT.

The chain employs TRBV27 and TRBJ2-6; D is perhaps TRBD1 or TRBD2 (6 bases each). Germline-derived CDR1 and CDR2 are MNHEY and SMNVEV (reference sequence). The CDR3 is 17 residues long. With 2 bases removed from V and 2 bases from J, the gap between germline ends came to 13 bases. CDR3: CASSLLGGLTGANVLTF. The DNA for the CDR3 is TGTGCCAGCAGTTTACTGGGGGGCCTGACTGGGGCCAACGTCCTGACTTTC.

This clonotype was recorded a few times. The rearrangement uses TRBV7-2 and TRBJ1-6; unclear D gene. V was clipped by 0 bases and J by 17 bases, with 11 bases between them. The V gene's germline CDR1 is SGHTA and CDR2 FQGNSA. There are 12 residues in the CDR3. CDR3 region: CASSLAPTGIHF. CDR3 coding DNA: TGTGCCAGCAGCTTAGCACCCACCGGGATCCACTTT. Looking up the rest from reference TRBV7-2 and TRBJ1-6 gives the full variable domain: GAGVSQSPSNKVTEKGKDVELRCDPISGHTALYWYRQSLGQGLEFLIYFQGNSAPDKSGLPSDRFSAERTGGSVSTLTIQRTQQEDSAVYLCASSLAPTGIHFGNGTRLTVT.